The entry below gives a single TCR beta chain sequence along with its context. The source of the sample is a study of CD8+ T cells in alopecia areata. After isolation, RNA underwent reverse transcription to generate cDNA as the sequencing template. Assay: immunoSEQ multiplex PCR; the TCRdb copy retains only in-frame clones and omits some. This table holds fewer than 110,000 clones, almost 60% found once. Described treatment: oral pan-JAK inhibitor, 5-10 mg twice daily. The sequence was collected from a human donor with alopecia areata. The specimen comprised CD8+ T cells sorted from blood, sampled between weeks 55 and 65, from a patient treated with tofacitinib.

The DNA for the CDR3 is TGCGCCAGCAGCATGGGAAGGAGCTCCTACGAGCAGTACTTC. This encodes CASSMGRSSYEQYF. The rearrangement links TRBV5-1 to TRBJ2-7; no clear D. CDR3 length: 14 residues. Germline CDR1 and CDR2: SGHRS and YFSETQ. V shed 4 bases and J shed 0 bases, with 11 bases lying between them.